Presented here are 10 T cell receptor beta chains from one specimen sequenced in a study of blood T cell repertoires in COVID-19. Here immunoSEQ multiplex PCR was the method, and the copy in TCRdb shows in-frame clones only, minus some. The sample has some 250,000 clones; around four fifths are singletons. Sequencing was done on a sample of peripheral blood. The receptors derive from a man between 60 and 75 years old with acute or convalescent COVID-19.

The chain uses TRBV5-1 and TRBJ2-1; TRBD1 aligns across 8 bases. V shed 1 base, J shed 1 base, and the junction held 4 bases outside the gene matches. The germline gives CDR1 SGHRS, CDR2 YFSETQ. CDR3 length: 16 residues. The CDR3 region is CASSLTGGYSYNEQFF. The CDR3 DNA follows: TGCGCCAGCAGCTTGACAGGGGGATATTCCTACAATGAGCAGTTCTTC.

The chain is built from TRBV2 and TRBJ1-5; possibly TRBD1 for D (5 bases). This CDR3 region has 16 residues. V dropped 4 bases and J dropped 1 base, with 14 bases sitting between them. CDR1 is SNHLY, CDR2 FYNNEI, per germline. CDR3 sequence reads: CASSGGTLPSNQPQHF. Here the CDR3 DNA reads TGTGCCAGCAGTGGTGGGACTCTTCCCAGCAATCAGCCCCAGCATTTT.

This clone was detected only once. V gene TRBV4-1 combines with J gene TRBJ1-6; D may be TRBD1 (6 bases). Germline-derived CDR1 and CDR2 are MGHRA and YSYEKL. The CDR3 loop spans 13 amino acids. V dropped 5 bases and J dropped 7 bases, with 9 bases sitting between them. The CDR3 DNA is TGCGCCAGCAGCAAACAGGGAAATTCACCCCTCCACTTT. It specifies CASSKQGNSPLHF.

The CDR3 reads CASSTGSGGAYEQYF. CDR3 DNA: TGCGCCAGCAGCACTGGTAGCGGGGGAGCCTACGAGCAGTACTTC. The V and J genes are TRBV5-1 and TRBJ2-7; TRBD2 agrees at 9 bases. J lost 2 bases, V lost 4 bases, and 7 bases had no gene match. CDR3 size: 15 residues. Germline CDR1 is SGHRS and CDR2 is YFSETQ.

CDR3 nucleotide sequence: TGTGCCTGGAGTATTTCCCGGGACAGGGGTCGGAATCAGCCCCAGCATTTT. It specifies CAWSISRDRGRNQPQHF. The rearrangement links TRBV30 to TRBJ1-5, with 10 bases fitting TRBD1. The CDR3 covers 17 residues. V shed 2 bases and J 4 bases; nucleotides not matched to a gene: 11. Germline loops: CDR1 GTSNPN, CDR2 SVGIG (reference sequence).

This clone showed up just a few times. V usage is TRBV19 and J usage is TRBJ1-2; D remains ambiguous. Looked up from germline, CDR1 is LNHDA and CDR2 is SQIVND (reference sequence). The V end was cut by 0 bases, the J end by 4 bases, with 12 bases between. CDR3 length: 15 residues. In DNA form, the CDR3 reads TGTGCCAGTAGTATAGATCGAGGGAACGGCTATGGCTACACCTTC. This gives the protein CASSIDRGNGYGYTF.

The chain is built from TRBV7-2 and TRBJ2-2, with no clear D. The germline V and J ends were trimmed by 0 bases and 5 bases, with 7 bases remaining between them. The V gene's germline CDR1 is SGHTA and CDR2 FQGNSA. The CDR3 contains 14 residues. CDR3 coding DNA: TGTGCCAGCAGCTTAGCGTCCGGGACCGGGGAGCTGTTTTTT. Its protein product is CASSLASGTGELFF.

The chain has TRBV6-6 and TRBJ1-1; TRBD1 matches 8 bases. The J segment lost 1 base and the V segment lost 8 bases, leaving 6 bases of the junction unmatched. The V gene's germline CDR1 is MNHNY and CDR2 SVGAGI (reference sequence). The CDR3 is 14 amino acids. CDR3 sequence reads: CASGQGAGNTEAFF. The CDR3 DNA follows: TGTGCCAGCGGGCAGGGGGCGGGGAACACTGAAGCTTTCTTT.

V gene TRBV18 combines with J gene TRBJ2-2; weak D call: TRBD1 (5 bases). The CDR3 consists of 16 residues. Germline assignment: CDR1 KGHSH and CDR2 LQKENI. V was shortened by 8 bases and J by 0 bases, with 16 bases between the two germline ends. The CDR3 sequence: CASPRDPGTNTGELFF. Written as DNA, the CDR3 is TGTGCCAGCCCCAGGGATCCAGGGACGAACACCGGGGAGCTGTTTTTT.

The rearrangement joins TRBV27 to TRBJ2-1; 9 bases map to TRBD1. The CDR3 covers 15 residues. The V segment lost 6 bases and the J segment 5 bases; nucleotides outside the gene matches: 8. The germline gives CDR1 MNHEY, CDR2 SMNVEV (reference sequence). The CDR3 DNA reads as TGTGCCAGCAGCCCTGGACAGGGGAGGGACAATGAGCAGTTCTTC. Residues: CASSPGQGRDNEQFF.